The rows below give T cell receptor beta chains drawn from one sample of a study of blood T cell repertoires in COVID-19. Generated by immunoSEQ multiplex PCR, the TCRdb table keeps only in-frame clones and is missing some. The sample lists some 160,000 clones; 65% to 90% were seen once. The sample consisted of peripheral blood. Every receptor here comes from a human donor in a cohort sampled during active COVID-19. Both conserved end residues are part of each CDR3. A D gene is named only where the DNA matches it firmly. Clone size is shown for a subset of rows, as once, few, many or a class of expanded clone.

CDR3 protein: CASSVVGTGVSGANVLTF; CDR3 DNA: TGTGCCAGCAGTGTGGTAGGGACAGGGGTATCTGGGGCCAACGTCCTGACTTTC; D gene: TRBD1; clone size: -; V gene: TRBV6-1; J gene: TRBJ2-6
CDR3 protein: CASSQDVYNYGYTF; CDR3 DNA: TGCGCCAGCAGCCAAGATGTCTACAACTATGGCTACACCTTC; D gene: -; clone size: -; V gene: TRBV4-3; J gene: TRBJ1-2
CDR3 protein: CASSQGAYEQYF; CDR3 DNA: TGTGCCAGCAGCCAAGGAGCTTACGAGCAGTACTTC; D gene: -; clone size: -; V gene: TRBV3-1/TRBV3-2; J gene: TRBJ2-7
CDR3 protein: CASSPGQVASYGYTF; CDR3 DNA: TGTGCCAGCAGCCCCGGACAGGTTGCCAGCTATGGCTACACCTTC; D gene: TRBD1; clone size: -; V gene: TRBV7-9; J gene: TRBJ1-2
CDR3 protein: CASSYGRDREHRGAVF; CDR3 DNA: TGTGCCAGCAGTTATGGCCGGGACAGGGAACACCGGGGAGCTGTTTTT; D gene: TRBD1; clone size: -; V gene: TRBV6-9; J gene: TRBJ2-2
CDR3 protein: CASSFNYEQYF; CDR3 DNA: TGTGCCAGCAGCTTCAACTACGAGCAGTACTTC; D gene: -; clone size: -; V gene: TRBV11-2; J gene: TRBJ2-7
CDR3 protein: CASSLRSYEQYF; CDR3 DNA: TGTGCCAGCAGTTTGAGGTCCTACGAGCAGTACTTC; D gene: -; clone size: -; V gene: TRBV28; J gene: TRBJ2-7
CDR3 protein: CASRQGQGAYEQYF; CDR3 DNA: TGTGCCAGCAGGCAAGGACAGGGGGCTTACGAGCAGTACTTC; D gene: TRBD1; clone size: -; V gene: TRBV2; J gene: TRBJ2-7
CDR3 protein: CASSTWDRGQGQPQHF; CDR3 DNA: TGTGCCAGTAGTACCTGGGACAGGGGGCAAGGTCAGCCCCAGCATTTT; D gene: TRBD1; clone size: -; V gene: TRBV19; J gene: TRBJ1-5
CDR3 protein: CASSLEGQRRETQYF; CDR3 DNA: TGCGCCAGCAGCTTGGAGGGACAAAGACGGGAGACCCAGTACTTC; D gene: -; clone size: -; V gene: TRBV5-1; J gene: TRBJ2-5
CDR3 protein: CASSFGLSGNTIYF; CDR3 DNA: TGTGCCAGCAGCTTCGGTCTCTCTGGAAACACCATATATTTT; D gene: -; clone size: few; V gene: TRBV5-5; J gene: TRBJ1-3
CDR3 protein: CASSFEGALYNEQFF; CDR3 DNA: TGTGCCAGCAGTTTCGAAGGGGCCCTTTACAATGAGCAGTTCTTC; D gene: -; clone size: -; V gene: TRBV28; J gene: TRBJ2-1